The 14 T cell receptor beta chains reported below all come from one sample, sequenced in a study of OX40 agonist ivuxolimab in advanced cancers. Produced via immunoSEQ multiplex PCR; TCRdb's table is partial and in-frame only. The data contain some 74,000 clones, less than 95% of them seen just once; the ten biggest clones take up over 8.5%. The input for sequencing was CD4+ or CD8+ T cells sorted from blood, taken in a trial of the OX40 agonist ivuxolimab. The source is an adult with an advanced solid tumor such as melanoma, head and neck, liver or kidney cancer.

This chain uses TRBV15 with TRBJ2-3; unclear D gene. This CDR3 spans 12 amino acids. V lost 1 base to trimming and J lost 3 bases, with 2 bases between them. CDR1 and CDR2 (germline): LNHNV, YYDKDF (reference sequence). The CDR3 protein is CATSRATDTQYF. The CDR3, as DNA: TGTGCCACCAGCAGAGCTACAGATACGCAGTATTTT.

This clone was detected only a few times. The gene calls are TRBV5-1 and TRBJ1-3; D is unresolved. Germline CDR1 is SGHRS and CDR2 is YFSETQ. The CDR3 has 15 amino acids. The V end lost 0 bases, the J end lost 0 bases, and 7 bases lay between the germline ends. The CDR3 DNA reads TGCGCCAGCAGCTTGGGCGGGCTCTCTGGAAACACCATATATTTT. This sequence encodes CASSLGGLSGNTIYF.

This chain links TRBV13 with TRBJ2-5; 8 nucleotides agree with TRBD1. In germline, CDR1 is PRHDT, CDR2 FYEKMQ (reference sequence). The CDR3 spans 14 residues. Unmatched junction bases numbered 4, after V lost 2 bases and J lost 5 bases. CDR3: CASSLRTGRETQYF. The DNA of the CDR3 is TGTGCCAGCAGCTTAAGGACAGGGAGGGAGACCCAGTACTTC.

This chain connects TRBV19 to TRBJ1-5; the D is unclear. From germline, CDR1 is LNHDA and CDR2 SQIVND (reference sequence). CDR3 length: 15 residues. The ends were cut back, 4 bases at V and 7 bases at J, with 17 bases in the middle. CDR3 region: CASSTFGPTQQPQHF. CDR3 DNA sequence: TGTGCCAGTAGTACCTTCGGGCCTACCCAACAGCCCCAGCATTTT.

The DNA of the CDR3 is TGTGCCAGCAGTTTCAGATCCCCCTACGAGCAGTACTTC. This translates into CASSFRSPYEQYF. This chain connects TRBV27 to TRBJ2-7; the D is unclear. Trimming took off 3 bases at V and 2 bases at J, with 8 bases between the two ends. Germline values: CDR1 MNHEY, CDR2 SMNVEV (reference sequence). This CDR3 comprises 13 residues.

This chain joins TRBV6-4 and TRBJ1-6, with a possible D match to TRBD1 (5 bases). Germline values: CDR1 MRHNA, CDR2 SNTAGT. Between the trimmed V and J ends, which lost 4 bases and 7 bases, there was a span of 8 bases. The CDR3 spans 13 residues. The CDR3 bases are TGTGCCAGCAGTGGGGGGGAAAATTCACCCCTCCACTTT. Protein: CASSGGENSPLHF.

This clone showed up just once. The V call is TRBV5-1, the J call TRBJ2-1, with D possibly called TRBD1 or TRBD2 (5 bases each). The CDR3 spans 16 residues. Trimming left V 5 bases short and J 7 bases short, with 22 bases between. The germline V gene has CDR1 SGHRS and CDR2 YFSETQ. The CDR3 sequence: CASSLDMRGPGNEQFF. CDR3 DNA: TGCGCCAGCAGTCTGGACATGAGGGGCCCCGGTAATGAGCAGTTCTTC.

The V call is TRBV7-9, the J call TRBJ2-5; D call uncertain. CDR1 SEHNR and CDR2 FQNEAQ come from the germline V gene (reference sequence). The CDR3 is 15 residues long. The V gene lost 4 bases and the J gene lost 5 bases, with 17 bases spanning the gap. The chain's CDR3 is CASSSDDTLMETQYF. The CDR3 DNA is TGTGCCAGCAGCTCGGACGACACGCTGATGGAGACCCAGTACTTC.

The CDR3 region is CASSRPRDGYYEQYF. DNA for the CDR3: TGTGCCAGCAGCCGCCCACGGGACGGATACTACGAGCAGTACTTC. The V call is TRBV5-4, the J call TRBJ2-7; D may match TRBD1 or TRBD2 (5 bases each). This CDR3 has 15 residues. Germline V CDR1 and CDR2: SGHNT, YYREEE (reference sequence). V gave up 4 bases and J gave up 3 bases, with 17 bases separating them.

The chain recombines TRBV4-3 with TRBJ2-3, with 14 bases identical to TRBD2. This CDR3 comprises 18 residues. Germline V gene sequence: CDR1 LGHNA, CDR2 YSLEER. With V trimmed by 1 base and J by 4 bases, 7 bases remained unmatched. CDR3 in amino acids: CASSQVGLAGAGADTQYF. CDR3 in DNA: TGCGCCAGCAGCCAAGTGGGACTAGCGGGAGCGGGGGCAGATACGCAGTATTTT.

Here the CDR3 reads CASSLGPTLAGRGYEQYF. In nucleotides, the CDR3 is TGTGCCAGCAGCTTAGGCCCAACTCTAGCGGGAAGAGGTTACGAGCAGTACTTC. The chain recombines TRBV7-2 with TRBJ2-7; 9 bases are shared with TRBD2. After removal of 1 base from V and 4 bases from J, the junction contained 14 bases not matched to a gene. Germline V gives CDR1 SGHTA, CDR2 FQGNSA. This CDR3 is built from 18 residues.

The gene calls are TRBV4-2 and TRBJ2-3; 9 bases are shared with TRBD1. CDR1 LGHNA and CDR2 YNFKEQ come from the germline V gene. The junction had 2 bases not matched to a gene; V was cut back by 1 base and J by 0 bases. CDR3 length equals 16 residues. In DNA, the CDR3 is TGTGCCAGCAGCCAAGGGACAGGGGTAAGCACAGATACGCAGTATTTT. Its translation is CASSQGTGVSTDTQYF.

This chain joins TRBV7-9 and TRBJ1-4, with 8 bases that match TRBD1. V shed 5 bases, J shed 5 bases, and the junction held 4 bases outside the gene matches. The CDR3 extends over 14 amino acids. Germline V CDR1 and CDR2: SEHNR, FQNEAQ (reference sequence). The CDR3 sequence: CASSLGQENEKLFF. The CDR3 DNA reads TGTGCCAGCAGCCTGGGACAGGAGAATGAAAAACTGTTTTTT.

The chain has TRBV7-9 and TRBJ2-5, with D possibly matching TRBD1 (8 bases). This CDR3 is 13 amino acids long. CDR1 and CDR2 (germline): SEHNR, FQNEAQ (reference sequence). V lost 6 bases and J lost 10, with 18 bases in between. CDR3 coding DNA: TGTGCCAGCAGGGGAGGGACAGGTCAAGACCAGTACTTC. Residues: CASRGGTGQDQYF.